These T cell receptor beta chains were read from a single sample in a study of T cells after posttransplantation cyclophosphamide. Sequencing used immunoSEQ multiplex PCR; TCRdb keeps in-frame clones, though not all of them. The table lists about 21,000 clones, approximately 98% of them singletons. Sequences were obtained from naive CD8+ T cells sorted from PBMCs. Source of these receptors: a man aged 40-49 years in good health, CMV-negative, and a related stem cell transplant donor. Both conserved end residues are part of each CDR3. A D gene is named only where the DNA matches it firmly. Clone size is shown for a subset of rows, as once, few, many or a class of expanded clone.

J: TRBJ2-1; size: -; V: TRBV19; D: -; DNA: TGTGCCAGTAGTGTCCGGGACAACAATGAGCAGTTCTTC; CDR3: CASSVRDNNEQFF
J: TRBJ2-7; size: -; V: TRBV5-1; D: -; DNA: TGCGCCAGCAGCTTGGGGCAGGGGTCCGACGAGCAGTACTTC; CDR3: CASSLGQGSDEQYF
J: TRBJ2-3; size: -; V: TRBV6-5; D: -; DNA: TGTGCCAGCAGTCCACTCTACGATTACACAGATACGCAGTATTTT; CDR3: CASSPLYDYTDTQYF
J: TRBJ2-1; size: -; V: TRBV28; D: TRBD1; DNA: TGTGCCAGCAGTTTGTTTACAGGGGGCTATGAGCAGTTCTTC; CDR3: CASSLFTGGYEQFF
J: TRBJ2-7; size: -; V: TRBV6-1; D: -; DNA: TGTGCCAGCGAACCGACGGGGGACTCCTACGAGCAGTACTTC; CDR3: CASEPTGDSYEQYF
J: TRBJ2-1; size: -; V: TRBV27; D: TRBD2; DNA: TGTGCCAGTGGGTCCAGCGGGGATAAGAGGGATGAGCAGTTCTTC; CDR3: CASGSSGDKRDEQFF
J: TRBJ2-3; size: -; V: TRBV28; D: -; DNA: TGTGCCAGCAGTCACGACTTGGCTATCACAGATACGCAGTATTTT; CDR3: CASSHDLAITDTQYF
J: TRBJ2-1; size: -; V: TRBV6-5; D: -; DNA: TGTGCCAGCAGTTACTCGATAGGGAGCTCCTACAATGAGCAGTTCTTC; CDR3: CASSYSIGSSYNEQFF
J: TRBJ2-1; size: -; V: TRBV11-2; D: TRBD1; DNA: TGTGCCAGCAGCATGACAGGGCGGTGGGTTGAGCAGTTCTTC; CDR3: CASSMTGRWVEQFF
J: TRBJ1-1; size: -; V: TRBV6-1; D: -; DNA: TGTGCCAGCAGTGAAGGGAACAGGGAAGCTTTCTTT; CDR3: CASSEGNREAFF
J: TRBJ2-7; size: once; V: TRBV28; D: TRBD2; DNA: TGTGCCAGCAAGTCTGTACTAGCGGACCATATAAATAGCTCCTACGAGCAGTACTTC; CDR3: CASKSVLADHINSSYEQYF
J: TRBJ2-7; size: -; V: TRBV7-2; D: TRBD2; DNA: TGTGCCAGCAGCCTTAGCGGGAGAGGTTACGAGCAGTACTTC; CDR3: CASSLSGRGYEQYF